The T cell receptor beta chain described here comes from a study of naive and memory T cell subsets. Findings and caveats of the study: Especially in CD8 cells, naive repertoires contained a few larger clonotypes, possibly CD45RA-re-expressing memory cells.

An equimolar mix of two oligonucleotides served as the beta constant-region primer for TRBC1 and TRBC2. Ligated cDNA was amplified by four rounds of PCR with nested alpha and beta constant-region primers and SP2. TCRdb used MiXCR to reprocess the UMI-ligation and nested PCR reads, holding one entry per CDR3 protein. The repertoire holds just over 80,000 distinct CDR3 sequences, with 9% to 9.5% as singletons. V shed 0 bases and J 5 bases; nucleotides not matched to a gene: 7. Germline-derived CDR1 and CDR2 are SGHAT and FQNNGV. The CDR3 length is 16 residues. Four subsets defined by CD45RA and CD27 were sorted after CD3, CD4, CD8 and live/dead staining. Regarding this clonotype: As yet, its antigen is unknown.

The gene calls are TRBV11-2 and TRBJ2-1, with 7 positions matching TRBD2. This TCR was sampled from a human donor in good health. The sequencing input was naive CD8+ T cells from blood. As DNA, the CDR3 is TGTGCCAGCAGCTTAGAAATACTAGCGATAAACAATGAGCAGTTCTTC. Its protein product is CASSLEILAINNEQFF.